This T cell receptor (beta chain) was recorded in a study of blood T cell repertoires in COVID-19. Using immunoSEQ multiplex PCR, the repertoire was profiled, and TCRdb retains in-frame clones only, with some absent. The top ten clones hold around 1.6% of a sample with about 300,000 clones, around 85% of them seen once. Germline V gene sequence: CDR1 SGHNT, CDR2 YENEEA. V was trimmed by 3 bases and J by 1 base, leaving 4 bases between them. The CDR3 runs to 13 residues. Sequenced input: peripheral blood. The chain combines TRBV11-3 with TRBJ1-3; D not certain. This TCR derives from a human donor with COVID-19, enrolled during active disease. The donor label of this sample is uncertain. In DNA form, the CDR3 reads TGTGCCAGCAGCTTTTCTTCTGGAAACACCATATATTTT. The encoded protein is CASSFSSGNTIYF.